This T cell receptor beta chain was identified in a study of T and B cells in COVID-19 patients. Study-level information: Comorbidities linked to unfavorable COVID-19 outcome were present in about 90% of the 20 active-infection patients.

Each TRB amplification used about 220-500 ng of genomic DNA from blood. This CDR3 has 12 amino acids. Germline CDR1 SGHDT, CDR2 YYEEEE. The V end was cut by 3 bases, the J end by 1 base, with 4 bases between. A few counts support this clonotype. The antigen is unknown. BIOMED2 TRB-A/B primer pools were used in multiplex TRB PCR. In TCRdb, the multiplex PCR reads were re-called with MiXCR into one record per CDR3 protein. This table holds approximately 26,000 distinct CDR3 sequences, less than 35% found once. Study-wide results and caveats: Patients with COVID-19 reportedly showed strongly skewed T cell receptor beta variable and joining gene usage. At recovery TRB diversity and richness exceeded healthy donors, after highly clonal active COVID-19 repertoires.

The material sequenced was blood. The chain employs TRBV5-6 and TRBJ1-1; D is ambiguous. This clonotype originated in a human donor who had recovered from COVID-19. The CDR3 protein is CASSSGNTEAFF. The DNA for the CDR3 is TGTGCCAGCAGCTCGGGGAACACTGAAGCTTTCTTT.